The present entry profiles one TCR beta chain with its context. Antigen specificity is unknown. Analysis merged second doses at about 4 or about 12 weeks. The germline gives CDR1 SGHRS, CDR2 YFSETQ. The length of the CDR3 is 15 residues. Trimming stripped 0 bases from V and 8 bases from J, with 14 bases between. This record belongs to a study of T cell responses to AZD1222 COVID-19 vaccine. Study-wide findings and caveats: Spike-specific TCRs gained breadth and depth after people received two AZD1222 doses. Repertoire collection took place solely once the T cell response had peaked.

Repertoires were generated with immunoSEQ multiplex PCR, while TCRdb's copy carries only in-frame clones and drops some. The top ten clones hold 3% to 4% of a sample with 150,000 or so clones, approximately 91% of them seen once. Here the sequenced sample was peripheral blood, taken 28 days after the second AZD1222 dose. The V gene is TRBV5-1, the J gene TRBJ2-2; no clear D. This receptor was obtained from an adult who received the AZD1222 COVID-19 vaccine. CDR3 bases: TGCGCCAGCAGCTTGGGAGTGGGTTCTACGGGGGAGCTGTTTTTT. This gives the protein CASSLGVGSTGELFF.